A single sample gave rise to the 8 T cell receptor beta chains below, sequenced in a study of blood T cell repertoires in COVID-19. Here immunoSEQ multiplex PCR was the method, and the copy in TCRdb shows in-frame clones only, minus some. Among 150,000 to 180,000 clones listed, about four fifths were seen once. The specimen was peripheral blood. The receptors stem from a man aged 55 to 70 with acute or convalescent COVID-19.

The J gene is TRBJ2-5, the V gene TRBV24-1; 9 bases align to TRBD1. V shed 3 bases, J shed 4 bases, and the junction held 8 bases outside the gene matches. CDR3 length equals 16 residues. The germline gives CDR1 KGHDR, CDR2 SFDVKD. The CDR3 nucleotides are TGTGCCACCAGTGATGGACAGGGGCCGGGGCGAGAGACCCAGTACTTC. Its translation is CATSDGQGPGRETQYF.

The chain couples TRBV20-1 to TRBJ2-1, with D tentatively TRBD2 (5 bases). Trimming removed 3 bases from V and 7 bases from J, with 7 bases in between. The CDR3 consists of 11 residues. CDR1 is DFQATT and CDR2 is SNEGSKA in the germline V gene (reference sequence). The CDR3 region has the DNA TGCAGTGCTAGTCGAGGGAATGAGCAGTTCTTC. Translation gives CSASRGNEQFF.

The chain has TRBV7-3 and TRBJ2-5; the match to TRBD2 covers 12 bases. The CDR3 has 16 amino acids. The V segment lost 2 bases and the J segment 2 bases; nucleotides outside the gene matches: 3. Germline V gene sequence: CDR1 SGHTA, CDR2 FQGTGA. CDR3 DNA: TGTGCCAGCAGCTTAGGGACTAGCGGGCAGCAAGAGACCCAGTACTTC. Translating it yields CASSLGTSGQQETQYF.

V is TRBV11-3 and J is TRBJ1-1; D is perhaps TRBD1 (5 bases). CDR1 and CDR2 (germline): SGHNT, YENEEA. V lost 1 base and J lost 8, with 11 bases in between. The CDR3 is made up of 13 amino acids. CDR3 nucleotides: TGTGCCAGCAGCTTAGGGCAGGGCACCGAAGCTTTCTTT. As protein: CASSLGQGTEAFF.

The chain has TRBV5-4 and TRBJ2-7; possible D gene TRBD1, 6 bases. This CDR3 contains 13 residues. Germline V CDR1 and CDR2: SGHNT, YYREEE (reference sequence). V dropped 4 bases and J dropped 5 bases, with 13 bases sitting between them. The CDR3 loop reads CASSTTGSHEQYF. CDR3 coding DNA: TGTGCCAGCAGCACAACAGGGTCCCACGAGCAGTACTTC.

The V gene is TRBV28, the J gene TRBJ2-7, with D possibly matching TRBD2 (5 bases). V lost 4 bases and J 2 bases, leaving 9 bases between the germline ends. Germline V gene lookup returns CDR1 MDHEN and CDR2 SYDVKM. The CDR3 spans 13 residues. CDR3 coding DNA: TGTGCCAGCAGTTATGGGGAGCCCTACGAGCAGTACTTC. Amino acid sequence: CASSYGEPYEQYF. The full variable domain, completed using reference TRBV28 and TRBJ2-7, is DVKVTQSSRYLVKRTGEKVFLECVQDMDHENMFWYRQDPGLGLRLIYFSYDVKMKEKGDIPEGYSVSREKKERFSLILESASTNQTSMYLCASSYGEPYEQYFGPGTRLTVT.

V and J are TRBV6-5 and TRBJ1-5; weak D call: TRBD1 (5 bases). V gave up 0 bases and J gave up 3 bases, with 9 bases separating them. Germline CDR1 and CDR2: MNHEY and SVGAGI. This CDR3 contains 15 residues. The CDR3 loop is CASSYSTAPNQPQHF. The CDR3 coding sequence is TGTGCCAGCAGTTACTCGACAGCCCCCAATCAGCCCCAGCATTTT.

CDR3 region: CASSLGFQTGEAFF. In DNA form, the CDR3 reads TGTGCCAGCAGCTTAGGGTTCCAGACAGGTGAAGCTTTCTTT. This chain joins TRBV7-8 and TRBJ1-1; tentative D call: TRBD1 (6 bases). Germline values: CDR1 SGHVS, CDR2 FQNEAQ. CDR3 size: 14 residues. V was shortened by 1 base and J by 7 bases, with 13 bases between the two germline ends.